These 23 T cell receptor beta chains were sequenced from one sample in a study of T-cell memory formation after mild COVID-19. Using its own MiXCR run on the 5' RACE reads, TCRdb lists one record per CDR3 protein. Of some 250,000 distinct CDR3 sequences listed, roughly 18% are singletons. The sequenced sample was PBMCs or a T cell subset sorted from them (not recorded which). Source of these receptors: a man younger than 35 who had mild COVID-19 (a few samples of this study predate the infection). Cell type and time point are not known.

The rearrangement uses TRBV7-6 and TRBJ2-7; 8 bases match TRBD2. Germline CDR1 is SGHVS and CDR2 is FNYEAQ. Losses at the gene ends were 1 base for V and 2 bases for J; bases not matched to a gene: 4. The CDR3 loop spans 15 amino acids. The CDR3 here is CASSLGGGNTYEQYF. The CDR3 DNA is TGTGCCAGCAGCTTAGGCGGGGGGAACACCTACGAGCAGTACTTC.

For the CDR3, the DNA is TGCAGTGCTAGAGATGATCTTTGGCGGGGGGGGAACATTCAGTACTTC. It codes for CSARDDLWRGGNIQYF. The rearrangement joins TRBV20-1 to TRBJ2-4; TRBD2 aligns across 9 bases. With V trimmed by 0 bases and J by 7 bases, 10 bases remained unmatched. The CDR3 has 16 residues. From germline, CDR1 is DFQATT and CDR2 SNEGSKA (reference sequence).

The chain couples TRBV20-1 to TRBJ2-5; D remains ambiguous. The ends were cut back, 5 bases at V and 4 bases at J, with 20 bases in the middle. Germline V gene sequence: CDR1 DFQATT, CDR2 SNEGSKA (reference sequence). This CDR3 has 15 amino acids. The chain's CDR3 is CSAPSPLGFRETQYF. In nucleotides, the CDR3 is TGCAGTGCTCCTTCACCGCTAGGGTTTCGAGAGACCCAGTACTTC.

This chain uses TRBV4-2 with TRBJ2-3; possible D gene TRBD2, 5 bases. V lost 0 bases and J 6 bases, leaving 19 bases between the germline ends. Germline V CDR1 and CDR2: LGHNA, YNFKEQ. The CDR3 is made up of 17 amino acids. CDR3 sequence: CASSQEGAFPSGDTQYF. As DNA, the CDR3 is TGTGCCAGCAGCCAAGAGGGAGCCTTTCCCTCGGGGGATACGCAGTATTTT.

This sequence joins TRBV3-1 and TRBJ1-2; D gene ambiguous. Germline V gene sequence: CDR1 LGHDT, CDR2 YNNKEL (reference sequence). CDR3 length: 15 residues. V was clipped by 3 bases and J by 4 bases, with 15 bases between them. The CDR3 spells CASSQEPRDGYGYTF. In DNA form, the CDR3 reads TGTGCCAGCAGCCAGGAACCTCGGGATGGCTATGGCTACACCTTC.

The J gene is TRBJ2-3, the V gene TRBV2, with no clear D. The CDR3 loop spans 12 amino acids. Between the trimmed V and J ends, which lost 1 base and 6 bases, there was a span of 5 bases. Germline values: CDR1 SNHLY, CDR2 FYNNEI. The CDR3 nucleotides are TGTGCCAGCAGTGAAGTTGGGGATACGCAGTATTTT. This encodes CASSEVGDTQYF.

This clonotype has a handful of counts. The chain uses TRBV29-1 and TRBJ1-1, with TRBD1 identical over 10 bases. The CDR3 loop spans 15 amino acids. Germline loops: CDR1 SQVTM, CDR2 ANQGSEA. V lost 8 bases, J lost 0 bases, and 9 bases stayed unmatched. In nucleotides, the CDR3 is TGCAGCATCCGGGACAGGGGTGATATGAACACTGAAGCTTTCTTT. It specifies CSIRDRGDMNTEAFF. The variable domain in full, with the rest retrieved from reference TRBV29-1 and TRBJ1-1, is SAVISQKPSRDICQRGTSLTIQCQVDSQVTMMFWYRQQPGQSLTLIATANQGSEATYESGFVIDKFPISRPNLTFSTLTVSNMSPEDSSIYLCSIRDRGDMNTEAFFGQGTRLTVV.

This clonotype was picked up a small number of times. The chain has TRBV27 and TRBJ2-7; 9 bases map to TRBD1. The CDR3 is made up of 14 amino acids. The V gene end was trimmed by 6 bases and the J gene end by 6 bases; junction bases not matched to a gene: 9. From germline, CDR1 is MNHEY and CDR2 SMNVEV (reference sequence). The CDR3 protein is CASRHRGLDGEQYF. The CDR3 DNA sequence: TGTGCCAGCAGGCACAGGGGGCTTGATGGCGAGCAGTACTTC.

This clonotype was seen a handful of times. This chain links TRBV6-6 with TRBJ2-1; D assignment may be TRBD1 or TRBD2 (6 bases each). Trimming stripped 6 bases from V and 5 bases from J, with 20 bases between. Germline loops: CDR1 MNHNY, CDR2 SVGAGI (reference sequence). CDR3 length: 16 residues. The CDR3 region has the DNA TGTGCCAGCAGCCGTCCCGGGGGCCTCGGCAACAATGAGCAGTTCTTC. It yields the protein CASSRPGGLGNNEQFF.

In its sample, this clonotype was seen a few times. A junction end diverges from the germline sequence, so it may reflect a read error. The chain has TRBV6-2 or TRBV6-3 and TRBJ2-7; D not resolved. This CDR3 is built from 11 residues. Germline CDR1 is MNHEY and CDR2 is SVGEGT. CDR3 residues: CASSLGFAVNF. The CDR3 nucleotides read TGTGCCAGCAGTTTAGGGTTCGCGGTTAACTTC.

This clonotype was observed a few times. This chain connects TRBV11-1 to TRBJ2-3; D gene unclear. The CDR3 is made up of 14 amino acids. V dropped 4 bases and J dropped 7 bases, with 15 bases sitting between them. Germline assignment: CDR1 SGHAT and CDR2 FQDESV (reference sequence). For the CDR3, the DNA is TGTGCCAGCAGCTACCGCCCTGACTTCCATACGCAGTATTTT. This encodes CASSYRPDFHTQYF.

This clonotype has ten or more counts. The chain links TRBV11-2 to TRBJ2-3; 10 bases line up with TRBD2. This CDR3 is 18 amino acids long. Germline CDR1 is SGHAT and CDR2 is FQNNGV. After removal of 1 base from V and 0 bases from J, the junction contained 7 bases not matched to a gene. CDR3 region: CASSLASGGGLSTDTQYF. The CDR3 DNA is TGTGCCAGCAGCTTAGCAAGCGGGGGGGGCCTTAGCACAGATACGCAGTATTTT.

The sample holds a few counts of this clonotype. The chain links TRBV20-1 to TRBJ2-7, with a tentative D call TRBD2 (5 bases). V gave up 0 bases and J gave up 0 bases, with 9 bases separating them. In germline, CDR1 is DFQATT, CDR2 SNEGSKA (reference sequence). The CDR3 spans 14 residues. CDR3 sequence: CSARDQRSSYEQYF. The DNA for the CDR3 is TGCAGTGCTAGAGATCAGCGGAGCTCCTACGAGCAGTACTTC.

This clonotype appeared a few times. CDR3 residues: CASSLGWGDNTGELFF. CDR3 DNA sequence: TGTGCCAGCAGCTTAGGTTGGGGGGACAACACCGGGGAGCTGTTTTTT. The chain links TRBV11-3 to TRBJ2-2; D is perhaps TRBD2 (6 bases). This CDR3 comprises 16 residues. Germline CDR1 is SGHNT and CDR2 is YENEEA. Deletions cut 1 base from V and 2 bases from J, with 11 bases between.

V usage is TRBV5-1 and J usage is TRBJ1-1, with D perhaps matching TRBD1 (5 bases). CDR3 size: 12 residues. V was cut by 7 bases and J by 0 bases, with 7 bases left in between. In germline, CDR1 is SGHRS, CDR2 YFSETQ. The CDR3 sequence is CASGDVNTEAFF. The CDR3 DNA reads TGCGCCAGCGGGGACGTGAACACTGAAGCTTTCTTT.

The genes are TRBV3-1 and TRBJ2-7; 8 bases agree with TRBD1. The CDR3 is made up of 14 amino acids. With 4 bases clipped from V and 3 bases from J, the junction kept 5 bases outside the gene matches. Germline CDR1 LGHDT, CDR2 YNNKEL (reference sequence). The CDR3 nucleotides are TGTGCCAGCAGCCCCCGGGACAGGTTCTACGAGCAGTACTTC. This encodes CASSPRDRFYEQYF.

The rearrangement joins TRBV20-1 to TRBJ1-1, with a weak D call TRBD1 (6 bases). This CDR3 contains 14 residues. Germline V CDR1 and CDR2: DFQATT, SNEGSKA (reference sequence). The V end lost 2 bases, the J end lost 1 base, and 11 bases lay between the germline ends. The chain's CDR3 is CSARPGHGNTEAFF. Written as DNA, the CDR3 is TGCAGTGCTAGACCGGGACACGGGAACACTGAAGCTTTCTTT.

The table lists this clonotype with a few counts. The gene calls are TRBV5-1 and TRBJ2-3, with 9 bases identical to TRBD1. The CDR3 is made up of 15 amino acids. CDR1 is SGHRS, CDR2 YFSETQ, per germline. V shed 8 bases, J shed 0 bases, and the junction held 7 bases outside the gene matches. The CDR3 DNA sequence: TGCGCCAGTCGTCGGGGACAGGGAAGCACAGATACGCAGTATTTT. This gives the protein CASRRGQGSTDTQYF.

The chain has TRBV25-1 and TRBJ2-7; 7 nucleotides align to TRBD2. Losses at the gene ends were 3 bases for V and 9 bases for J; bases not matched to a gene: 11. CDR1 MGHDK and CDR2 SYGVNS come from the germline V gene. The CDR3 has 14 amino acids. The CDR3 DNA reads TGTGCCAGCAGTGATGAGTGGGAGGGCAAAGCGCAGTACTTC. Protein sequence: CASSDEWEGKAQYF.

This sequence joins TRBV29-1 and TRBJ1-1, with D uncertain. Germline values: CDR1 SQVTM, CDR2 ANQGSEA. The CDR3 has 12 residues. Deletions cut 1 base from V and 7 bases from J, with 10 bases between. The CDR3 is CSVEGGKIEAFF. The CDR3 DNA reads as TGCAGCGTTGAAGGCGGAAAGATTGAAGCTTTCTTT.

This clonotype was counted many times. The V gene is TRBV7-2, the J gene TRBJ2-5, with D maybe TRBD1 (6 bases). CDR1 and CDR2 from the germline V gene are SGHTA and FQGNSA. The CDR3 contains 16 residues. Trimming stripped 6 bases from V and 7 bases from J, with 24 bases between. The CDR3 region is CASSPRALAGVGTQYF. The CDR3 DNA is TGTGCCAGCAGTCCGCGAGCCCTTGCAGGGGTGGGGACCCAGTACTTC.

This clonotype has more than one count but fewer than ten. V is TRBV6-5 and J is TRBJ2-7; D is undetermined. The CDR3 has 13 amino acids. CDR1 MNHEY and CDR2 SVGAGI come from the germline V gene. V lost 5 bases and J 6 bases, leaving 14 bases between the germline ends. In nucleotides, the CDR3 is TGTGCCAGCAGTCACGGACGGTCCGGCGAGCAGTACGTC. Protein product: CASSHGRSGEQYV.

In this sample, this clonotype turned up a few times. This rearrangement joins TRBV27 to TRBJ2-3; 14 bases are shared with TRBD2. Germline V CDR1 and CDR2: MNHEY, SMNVEV (reference sequence). Trimming cost V 7 bases and J 6 bases; bases outside gene matches: 9. This CDR3 is 16 amino acids long. The CDR3: CASTTRLAGGPDTQYF. In DNA form, the CDR3 reads TGTGCCAGCACCACTCGACTAGCGGGGGGGCCCGATACGCAGTATTTT.